The 29 T cell receptor beta chains listed next were all sequenced from one sample in a study of cytomegalovirus exposure and HLA in healthy donors (dated 2017 in TCRdb). The method behind the library was the immunoSEQ multiplex PCR assay. A mixture of 60 forward primers for TCR Vbeta segments and 13 reverse primers for TCR Jbeta segments was used in the multiplex PCR. Entries here come from immuneACCESS through TCRdb and include only in-frame sequences with V and J called. Some clones fail to appear in such tables; in the studies checked, an unresolved V gene covers under half of the shortfall, and the cause of the remainder is unknown. Here the sample has 150,000 to 200,000 clones; around 74% occur a single time. Around 3.1% of the sample is in the top ten clones. The sequenced sample consisted of PBMCs. These receptors all come from a female donor in good health and CMV-seronegative.

This rearrangement joins TRBV5-1 to TRBJ2-2; TRBD2 is a possible D gene (6 bases). The CDR3 is made up of 17 amino acids. Germline CDR1 reads SGHRS; CDR2 reads YFSETQ. The V end was cut by 0 bases, the J end by 0 bases, with 12 bases between. CDR3 protein: CASSLAVGLTNTGELFF. CDR3 nucleotide sequence: TGCGCCAGCAGCTTGGCCGTAGGACTAACGAACACCGGGGAGCTGTTTTTT.

This sequence joins TRBV15 and TRBJ2-2; D is possibly TRBD2 (5 bases). The CDR3 spans 13 residues. With 5 bases removed from V and 4 bases from J, the gap between germline ends came to 8 bases. Germline lookup yields CDR1 LNHNV and CDR2 YYDKDF (reference sequence). The CDR3 loop reads CATSFRGTGELFF. Written as DNA, the CDR3 is TGTGCCACCAGCTTCCGGGGCACCGGGGAGCTGTTTTTT.

V and J are TRBV5-1 and TRBJ2-7; D possibly corresponds to TRBD1 (6 bases). Trimming left V 4 bases short and J 0 bases short, with 8 bases between. Germline assignment: CDR1 SGHRS and CDR2 YFSETQ. The CDR3 length is 13 residues. As DNA, the CDR3 is TGCGCCAGCAGCATGGACAGCTCCTACGAGCAGTACTTC. Its translation: CASSMDSSYEQYF.

This clone was seen more than once but under ten times. The chain has TRBV21-1 and TRBJ1-4; the table gives TRBD1 as D, unverified against the DNA. TRBV21-1 is annotated as a pseudogene. This CDR3 is 13 amino acids long. CDR3 nucleotides: TGTGCCAGCAGCAAAGCAGGGGGTGAAAAACTGTTTTTT. This encodes CASSKAGGEKLFF.

This chain uses TRBV2 with TRBJ2-1, with D unclear. The CDR3 length is 11 residues. The germline V gene encodes CDR1 SNHLY and CDR2 FYNNEI. Trimming removed 7 bases from V and 5 bases from J, with 6 bases in between. The CDR3 reads CASIYHNEQFF. The CDR3 DNA reads TGTGCCAGCATCTACCACAATGAGCAGTTCTTC.

This clone has a single count. Here the CDR3 DNA reads TGTGCCAGCAGTACTACGAGCGGGAGGTCCTACGAGCAGTACTTC. It translates to CASSTTSGRSYEQYF. The chain employs TRBV5-4 and TRBJ2-5; TRBD2 agrees at 9 bases. The J call may be mistaken, given a closer DNA end match to TRBJ2-7. This CDR3 comprises 15 residues. Germline CDR1 and CDR2: SGHNT and YYREEE (reference sequence).

The chain is built from TRBV7-6 and TRBJ1-5; D perhaps matches TRBD1 (5 bases). V was clipped by 2 bases and J by 2 bases, with 13 bases between them. In germline, CDR1 is SGHVS, CDR2 FNYEAQ. CDR3 length: 16 amino acids. CDR3 in DNA: TGTGCCAGCAGCTTATTGGGGGGGGGAGGCAATCAGCCCCAGCATTTT. Its translation is CASSLLGGGGNQPQHF.

A few counts support this clone. The rearrangement links TRBV11-1 to TRBJ1-1, with TRBD1 matching 8 bases. The CDR3 has 16 amino acids. V gave up 2 bases and J gave up 1 base; unmatched junction bases: 6. Germline V lookup: CDR1 SGHAT, CDR2 FQDESV (reference sequence). The CDR3 DNA reads as TGTGCCAGCAGCTTAATGTCTCAGGGGGCGAACACTGAAGCTTTCTTT. It translates to CASSLMSQGANTEAFF.

In this sample, this clone turned up once. This chain joins TRBV4-1 and TRBJ2-2; the D gene is possibly TRBD2 (5 bases). The V gene's germline CDR1 is MGHRA and CDR2 YSYEKL. V was shortened by 2 bases and J by 2 bases, with 15 bases between the two germline ends. This CDR3 contains 17 residues. CDR3: CASSQLMGGGNTGELFF. In DNA form, the CDR3 reads TGCGCCAGCAGCCAATTGATGGGCGGAGGAAACACCGGGGAGCTGTTTTTT.

The chain has TRBV7-9 and TRBJ2-7, with a tentative D call TRBD2 (6 bases). CDR3 length: 12 residues. V lost 5 bases and J 2 bases, leaving 7 bases between the germline ends. Germline V lookup: CDR1 SEHNR, CDR2 FQNEAQ (reference sequence). The CDR3 bases are TGTGCCAGCAGCGGAGGGACCTACGAGCAGTACTTC. This encodes CASSGGTYEQYF.

V gene TRBV19 combines with J gene TRBJ2-5, with 7 bases matching TRBD2. The CDR3 spans 15 residues. Unmatched junction bases numbered 15, after V lost 5 bases and J lost 9 bases. Germline lookup yields CDR1 LNHDA and CDR2 SQIVND (reference sequence). Written as DNA, the CDR3 is TGTGCCAGTAGTCTCCGGCCCACTAGCGAGGCGGCCCAGTACTTC. It yields the protein CASSLRPTSEAAQYF.

The chain employs TRBV6-6 and TRBJ1-1; TRBD1 might be the D (5 bases). The CDR3 is made up of 14 amino acids. The V and J ends lost 2 bases and 1 base respectively, with 8 bases between them. CDR1 is MNHNY and CDR2 is SVGAGI in the germline V gene (reference sequence). CDR3 amino acids: CASSYAGTNTEAFF. Here the CDR3 DNA reads TGTGCCAGCAGTTACGCGGGGACGAACACTGAAGCTTTCTTT.

The chain uses TRBV5-4 and TRBJ2-2, with 10 bases identical to TRBD2. This CDR3 is 16 amino acids long. In germline, CDR1 is SGHNT, CDR2 YYREEE (reference sequence). Trimming cost V 3 bases and J 7 bases; bases outside gene matches: 9. The CDR3 region has the DNA TGTGCCAGCAGCTCCCCTAGCGGGAGATTGGACGGGGAGCTGTTTTTT. Translation: CASSSPSGRLDGELFF.

The genes are TRBV4-3 and TRBJ2-5; TRBD2 might be the D (7 bases). V shed 0 bases and J shed 2 bases, with 13 bases lying between them. The germline V gene encodes CDR1 LGHNA and CDR2 YSLEER. CDR3 length: 16 amino acids. The CDR3 sequence is CASSQEWGGTQETQYF. CDR3 DNA: TGCGCCAGCAGCCAAGAATGGGGGGGCACACAAGAGACCCAGTACTTC.

This clone was picked up one time. The chain links TRBV2 to TRBJ1-1; 7 bases fit TRBD1. CDR1 is SNHLY, CDR2 FYNNEI, per germline. With 6 bases clipped from V and 4 bases from J, the junction kept 5 bases outside the gene matches. The CDR3 runs to 13 residues. The CDR3 is CASRGDSGTEAFF. The CDR3 nucleotides read TGTGCCAGCAGAGGGGACAGCGGCACTGAAGCTTTCTTT.

This clone has a handful of counts. V gene TRBV28 combines with J gene TRBJ2-7; 7 bases are shared with TRBD1. The CDR3 has 14 amino acids. Trimming removed 2 bases from V and 5 bases from J; junction bases left unmatched: 6. Germline assignment: CDR1 MDHEN and CDR2 SYDVKM. The CDR3 DNA reads TGTGCCAGCAGTTTAACAGGGGAGTTGGACGAGCAGTACTTC. It translates to CASSLTGELDEQYF.

Only a few counts were recorded for this clone. The genes are TRBV7-9 and TRBJ1-2, with TRBD1 identical over 7 bases. Trimming took 5 bases from V and 6 from J; bases not matched to a gene: 12. In germline, CDR1 is SEHNR, CDR2 FQNEAQ (reference sequence). CDR3 length equals 15 residues. CDR3 sequence reads: CASSRQQGRNNGYTF. CDR3 bases: TGTGCCAGCAGCCGCCAACAGGGGAGAAACAATGGCTACACCTTC.

The V and J genes are TRBV7-2 and TRBJ2-7, with D perhaps matching TRBD1 (6 bases). This CDR3 has 13 amino acids. CDR1 SGHTA and CDR2 FQGNSA come from the germline V gene. Trimming left V 1 base short and J 6 bases short, with 10 bases between. The chain's CDR3 is CASSLEQGLEQYF. In DNA, the CDR3 is TGTGCCAGCAGCTTAGAACAGGGTCTCGAGCAGTACTTC.

The V and J genes are TRBV5-4 and TRBJ1-2; no definite D call. V dropped 2 bases and J dropped 1 base, with 9 bases sitting between them. CDR3 length equals 14 residues. Germline V gives CDR1 SGHNT, CDR2 YYREEE (reference sequence). Here the CDR3 DNA reads TGTGCCAGCAGCTTTGCTACCCTTAACTATGGCTACACCTTC. This gives the protein CASSFATLNYGYTF.

This clone occurred a few times. The chain uses TRBV28 and TRBJ1-6; 9 bases fit TRBD1. The CDR3 has 15 residues. The germline V gene encodes CDR1 MDHEN and CDR2 SYDVKM. The junction had 7 bases not matched to a gene; V was cut back by 6 bases and J by 7 bases. This CDR3 is CASSQGQGRNSPLHF. For the CDR3, the DNA is TGTGCCAGCAGCCAGGGACAGGGCAGGAATTCACCCCTCCACTTT.

V is TRBV7-2 and J is TRBJ1-2; 7 bases line up with TRBD1. The CDR3 runs 15 residues. From germline, CDR1 is SGHTA and CDR2 FQGNSA. The ends lost 5 bases at V and 7 bases at J; junction bases unmatched: 13. The CDR3 sequence: CASSLGWRQGRGYTF. CDR3 in DNA: TGTGCCAGCAGCCTCGGGTGGCGACAGGGTCGTGGCTACACCTTC.

The V gene is TRBV5-1, the J gene TRBJ2-5; D unclear. Trimming took off 1 base at V and 3 bases at J, with 7 bases between the two ends. There are 13 residues in the CDR3. Per germline, CDR1 SGHRS and CDR2 YFSETQ. This CDR3 reads CASSLWAEETQYF. The CDR3 DNA follows: TGCGCCAGCAGCTTGTGGGCAGAAGAGACCCAGTACTTC. Filled out from reference TRBV5-1 and TRBJ2-5, the complete variable domain reads KAGVTQTPRYLIKTRGQQVTLSCSPISGHRSVSWYQQTPGQGLQFLFEYFSETQRNKGNFPGRFSGRQFSNSRSEMNVSTLELGDSALYLCASSLWAEETQYFGPGTRLLVL.

V and J are TRBV6-5 and TRBJ1-2; TRBD1 agrees at 8 bases. V shed 7 bases, J shed 8 bases, and the junction held 12 bases outside the gene matches. The CDR3 has 14 amino acids. Germline CDR1 MNHEY, CDR2 SVGAGI. The CDR3 sequence: CASTGGELWGGYTF. The CDR3 nucleotides read TGTGCCAGCACAGGGGGCGAACTTTGGGGGGGCTACACCTTC.

To note about this clone: One end of the junction is discordant with germline, which a read error may explain. The V gene is TRBV7-7, the J gene TRBJ2-1, with 14 bases that match TRBD2. This CDR3 spans 16 amino acids. The germline CDR1 and CDR2 sequences are SSHAT and FNYEAQ (reference sequence). Here the CDR3 reads CASSLGTSGSLNEQFF. The CDR3 DNA is TGTGCTAGCAGCTTAGGGACTAGCGGGAGTCTAAATGAGCAGTTCTTC.

The chain has TRBV6-5 and TRBJ1-2; TRBD1 might be the D (5 bases). Per the germline V gene, CDR1 is MNHEY and CDR2 is SVGAGI. Trimming removed 4 bases at V and 3 bases at J, with 12 bases between. The CDR3 is 14 amino acids. The CDR3 here is CASSWGGVDYGYTF. CDR3 DNA: TGTGCCAGCAGTTGGGGGGGGGTCGACTATGGCTACACCTTC.

The CDR3 region is CASSIWDLGQVDGYTF. In DNA form, the CDR3 reads TGTGCCAGTAGTATTTGGGACCTGGGACAAGTCGATGGCTACACCTTC. V and J are TRBV19 and TRBJ1-2; D may be TRBD1 (6 bases). V lost 3 bases and J lost 6, with 20 bases in between. The CDR3 loop spans 16 amino acids. Per the germline V gene, CDR1 is LNHDA and CDR2 is SQIVND (reference sequence).

This chain joins TRBV10-3 and TRBJ1-1; D is uncertain. The CDR3 totals 11 residues. V lost 3 bases and J 4 bases, leaving 3 bases between the germline ends. Germline CDR1 ENHRY, CDR2 SYGVKD. The CDR3 sequence: CAISDSTEAFF. Written as DNA, the CDR3 is TGTGCCATCAGTGACAGCACTGAAGCTTTCTTT.

The V and J genes are TRBV9 and TRBJ2-3, with TRBD1 identical over 9 bases. This CDR3 spans 16 amino acids. After removal of 0 bases from V and 3 bases from J, the junction contained 5 bases not matched to a gene. Germline CDR1 and CDR2: SGDLS and YYNGEE. Written as DNA, the CDR3 is TGTGCCAGCAGCGTAGAGACAGGGGGGTCTACAGATACGCAGTATTTT. Protein product: CASSVETGGSTDTQYF. The full variable domain, completed using reference TRBV9 and TRBJ2-3, is DSGVTQTPKHLITATGQRVTLRCSPRSGDLSVYWYQQSLDQGLQFLIQYYNGEERAKGNILERFSAQQFPDLHSELNLSSLELGDSALYFCASSVETGGSTDTQYFGPGTRLTVL.

J is TRBJ1-2 and V is TRBV20-1; D ambiguous. From germline, CDR1 is DFQATT and CDR2 SNEGSKA (reference sequence). The CDR3 is 10 amino acids. The V gene lost 5 bases and the J gene lost 13 bases, with 14 bases spanning the gap. The CDR3 here is CSAPRGAITF. CDR3 bases: TGCAGTGCTCCCCGTGGAGCTATCACCTTC.